This T cell receptor beta chain was observed in a study of cytotoxic CD8 clonotypes in ibrutinib-treated CLL. Study in general: In all, more than 10 patients were relapsed/refractory, roughly 15 were treatment-naive and roughly 18 were IGHV unmutated.

V lost 4 bases and J lost 3; bases outside the gene matches: 10. The CDR3 totals 16 residues. Germline CDR1 reads MNHNY; CDR2 reads SVGAGI (reference sequence). Targeted sequencing depth ranged from 1 in 200,000 to 1 in 1 million T cells. TCRdb keeps only in-frame clones here, not all; method: immunoSEQ multiplex PCR. Altogether 45,000 or so clones are present, 60% to 75% being singletons, with the ten largest covering around an eighth. The sequencing here drew on PBMCs, taken after 12 months of ibrutinib treatment. The clonotype was recovered from a human donor with chronic lymphocytic leukemia. The rearrangement joins TRBV6-6 to TRBJ2-3; the match to TRBD1 covers 7 bases. The CDR3 sequence is CASSSPYRGRTDTQYF. The CDR3 DNA reads as TGTGCCAGCAGTTCTCCTTACAGGGGTCGTACAGATACGCAGTATTTT.